The 30 T cell receptor beta chains below all came from one sample that was sequenced in a study of post-analysis software for immune sequencing data. Which antigens these TCRs recognize remains unknown. TCR beta cDNA libraries had unique molecular identifiers. TCRdb ran MiXCR on the PCR reads and lists one entry per CDR3 protein. The table shows hundreds of thousands of distinct CDR3 sequences, with around 64% occurring only once. Regarding the study as a whole: Included in a set of five TRBV segments more frequent in patients than controls were TRBV5-6, TRBV5-1 and TRBV20-1.

The sample taken for sequencing was blood. All receptors come from a girl aged 2 to 9 with multiple sclerosis.

The gene calls are TRBV5-1 and TRBJ2-1; a possible D gene is TRBD1 (6 bases). V was pared by 4 bases and J by 4 bases, with 15 bases between. Germline CDR1 is SGHRS and CDR2 is YFSETQ. The CDR3 is 15 residues long. The CDR3 DNA reads as TGCGCCAGCAGCCGACCGGACAGCCTATACAATGAGCAGTTCTTC. Protein sequence: CASSRPDSLYNEQFF.

This clonotype was recorded only once. This sequence joins TRBV20-1 and TRBJ2-1; D remains ambiguous. The CDR3 extends over 15 amino acids. V lost 1 base and J 8 bases, leaving 18 bases between the germline ends. CDR1 and CDR2 (germline): DFQATT, SNEGSKA (reference sequence). In nucleotides, the CDR3 is TGCAGTGCTAGAGTTTCGAGTGGGTTCTGGGATGAGCAGTTCTTC. It codes for CSARVSSGFWDEQFF.

V is TRBV20-1 and J is TRBJ2-7, with D uncertain. Germline V CDR1 and CDR2: DFQATT, SNEGSKA (reference sequence). This CDR3 is 15 amino acids long. Trimming took 1 base from V and 0 from J, leaving 13 bases between them. The CDR3 spells CSARGRFLSSYEQYF. In nucleotides, the CDR3 is TGCAGTGCTAGAGGTCGGTTCCTAAGCTCCTACGAGCAGTACTTC.

The genes are TRBV5-5 and TRBJ1-2, with D unclear. The V end was cut by 4 bases, the J end by 5 bases, with 18 bases between. CDR1 and CDR2 from the germline V gene are SGHKS and YYEKEE (reference sequence). The CDR3 is 15 residues long. The DNA of the CDR3 is TGTGCCAGCAGCACCAGGACGTTACCCCAGTATGGCTACACCTTC. Its translation is CASSTRTLPQYGYTF.

This chain uses TRBV27 with TRBJ1-4; D ambiguous. Trimming took 2 bases from V and 3 from J, leaving 13 bases between them. There are 16 residues in the CDR3. Germline loops: CDR1 MNHEY, CDR2 SMNVEV (reference sequence). This CDR3 is CASSLGPSVSNEKLFF. DNA of the CDR3: TGTGCCAGCAGTTTAGGGCCCTCCGTCTCTAATGAAAAACTGTTTTTT.

The chain employs TRBV15 and TRBJ2-2; no firm D call. The germline CDR1 and CDR2 sequences are LNHNV and YYDKDF (reference sequence). Trimming pared 5 bases from V and 7 bases from J, leaving 14 bases between. This CDR3 comprises 14 residues. The CDR3 loop reads CATSLVPASGELFF. In DNA, the CDR3 is TGTGCCACCAGCCTCGTTCCTGCAAGCGGGGAGCTGTTTTTT.

This clonotype was counted between two and nine times. This chain uses TRBV7-2 with TRBJ1-2, with TRBD1 matching 7 bases. Trimming removed 0 bases from V and 4 bases from J; junction bases left unmatched: 2. The CDR3 contains 14 residues. Germline assignment: CDR1 SGHTA and CDR2 FQGNSA. In DNA, the CDR3 is TGTGCCAGCAGCTTAGCGGACAGGACCTATGGCTACACCTTC. As protein: CASSLADRTYGYTF.

The genes are TRBV20-1 and TRBJ2-3; D possibly corresponds to TRBD2 (6 bases). The CDR3 spans 13 residues. Germline V lookup: CDR1 DFQATT, CDR2 SNEGSKA (reference sequence). V shed 3 bases and J shed 6 bases, with 13 bases lying between them. CDR3 region: CSARDGSKDTQYF. CDR3 bases: TGCAGTGCTAGGGACGGGAGTAAGGATACGCAGTATTTT.

This clonotype was detected only a few times. This chain uses TRBV4-2 with TRBJ2-5; no clear D. V dropped 0 bases and J dropped 4 bases, with 9 bases sitting between them. CDR3 length: 14 residues. Germline V gene lookup returns CDR1 LGHNA and CDR2 YNFKEQ. The CDR3 DNA sequence: TGTGCCAGCAGCCAAGATGCTCGTGCAGAGACCCAGTACTTC. Amino acids: CASSQDARAETQYF.

The rearrangement uses TRBV28 and TRBJ2-5; no clear D. This CDR3 is built from 15 residues. Per the germline V gene, CDR1 is MDHEN and CDR2 is SYDVKM. Between the trimmed V and J ends, which lost 4 bases and 4 bases, there was a span of 16 bases. DNA for the CDR3: TGTGCCAGCAGTTCCCGCGACGATCTGATAGAGACCCAGTACTTC. As protein: CASSSRDDLIETQYF.

This rearrangement joins TRBV27 to TRBJ1-2, with 12 bases lining up with TRBD1. V was clipped by 2 bases and J by 6 bases; unmatched bases: 16. CDR1 is MNHEY and CDR2 is SMNVEV in the germline V gene (reference sequence). The CDR3 loop spans 19 amino acids. The CDR3, as DNA: TGTGCCAGCAGTTTACGGGGGGACAGGGGGCGGATCTTTTCCGATGGCTACACCTTC. It translates to CASSLRGDRGRIFSDGYTF.

This clonotype showed up just a few times. The V call is TRBV29-1, the J call TRBJ2-1; tentatively, D is TRBD2 (6 bases). The CDR3 is 15 residues long. Germline V lookup: CDR1 SQVTM, CDR2 ANQGSEA. V was cut by 0 bases and J by 1 base, with 10 bases left in between. Written as DNA, the CDR3 is TGCAGCGTTGAAGAGGCTAGCGCATCCTACAATGAGCAGTTCTTC. It is translated as CSVEEASASYNEQFF.

The rearrangement joins TRBV6-6 to TRBJ2-5; no firm D call. The V gene lost 5 bases and the J gene lost 5 bases, with 12 bases spanning the gap. CDR1 is MNHNY and CDR2 is SVGAGI in the germline V gene (reference sequence). The CDR3 covers 13 residues. The DNA of the CDR3 is TGTGCCAGCAGTAGAGGCCCGGCGGAGACCCAGTACTTC. Translation gives CASSRGPAETQYF.

The chain is built from TRBV12-3 or TRBV12-4 and TRBJ1-1; D is perhaps TRBD1 (5 bases). This CDR3 has 14 amino acids. Trimming took 6 bases from V and 3 from J, leaving 14 bases between them. This CDR3 is CASSPGVWDTEAFF. The CDR3 region has the DNA TGTGCCAGCAGCCCGGGGGTTTGGGACACTGAAGCTTTCTTT.

The chain recombines TRBV29-1 with TRBJ2-7; D is undetermined. Germline V gene sequence: CDR1 SQVTM, CDR2 ANQGSEA. V was trimmed by 2 bases and J by 6 bases, leaving 11 bases between them. The CDR3 has 12 amino acids. The CDR3 reads CSVESVLGEQYF. Here the CDR3 DNA reads TGCAGCGTTGAAAGCGTCCTGGGCGAGCAGTACTTC.

A word on this clonotype: One junction end does not reproduce the germline sequence, and a read error may be involved. V usage is TRBV12-3 or TRBV12-4 and J usage is TRBJ2-7; D unclear. The CDR3 totals 12 residues. The chain's CDR3 is CAGSSTAWEQYF. The DNA of the CDR3 is TGTGCCGGCAGCTCGACCGCTTGGGAGCAGTACTTC.

The V call is TRBV2, the J call TRBJ2-3; TRBD2 aligns across 9 bases. CDR1 and CDR2 from the germline V gene are SNHLY and FYNNEI. Trimming took 5 bases from V and 2 from J; bases not matched to a gene: 5. This CDR3 has 15 amino acids. CDR3 sequence (DNA): TGTGCCAGCAGTTGGCTAGCGGGGACCACAGATACGCAGTATTTT. Amino acid sequence: CASSWLAGTTDTQYF.

The rearrangement uses TRBV12-3 or TRBV12-4 and TRBJ1-6; D uncertain. V lost 3 bases and J 9 bases, leaving 12 bases between the germline ends. The CDR3 consists of 14 residues. Here the CDR3 DNA reads TGTGCCAGCAGTTTGACGGAGGGATTTTCACCCCTCCACTTT. Protein sequence: CASSLTEGFSPLHF.

V and J are TRBV27 and TRBJ2-1, with TRBD2 as a possible D gene (7 bases). Germline V CDR1 and CDR2: MNHEY, SMNVEV (reference sequence). Trimming pared 3 bases from V and 9 bases from J, leaving 18 bases between. The CDR3 runs to 15 residues. The CDR3, as DNA: TGTGCCAGCAGTTTTCCGGGGGGCCCCCTGGGTGAGCAGTTCTTC. Its protein product is CASSFPGGPLGEQFF.

This rearrangement joins TRBV20-1 to TRBJ2-3; D is uncertain. Trimming stripped 3 bases from V and 4 bases from J, with 5 bases between. CDR1 DFQATT and CDR2 SNEGSKA come from the germline V gene (reference sequence). This CDR3 comprises 11 residues. The CDR3 region has the DNA TGCAGTGCTAGGATCCCAGATACGCAGTATTTT. Translated, it gives CSARIPDTQYF.

The count of this clonotype is one. The J gene is TRBJ2-7, the V gene TRBV20-1; D is uncertain. The CDR3 has 14 residues. CDR1 and CDR2 from the germline V gene are DFQATT and SNEGSKA (reference sequence). Trimming removed 1 base at V and 0 bases at J, with 10 bases between. This CDR3 reads CSARGLIGSYEQYF. DNA of the CDR3: TGCAGTGCTAGAGGGTTGATCGGCTCCTACGAGCAGTACTTC.

This clonotype was found a few times. The CDR3 sequence is CASSHDWEEVQETQYF. The DNA for the CDR3 is TGTGCCAGCAGTCACGACTGGGAAGAAGTCCAAGAGACCCAGTACTTC. The chain is built from TRBV27 and TRBJ2-5; unclear D gene. Germline loops: CDR1 MNHEY, CDR2 SMNVEV (reference sequence). V gave up 5 bases and J gave up 1 base, with 17 bases separating them. The length of the CDR3 is 16 residues.

The rearrangement links TRBV5-6 to TRBJ2-3, with a tentative D call TRBD2 (5 bases). The CDR3 is 17 residues long. Per germline, CDR1 SGHDT and CDR2 YYEEEE. Trimming left V 3 bases short and J 0 bases short, with 17 bases between. CDR3 amino acids: CASSSPDWPPSTDTQYF. The CDR3 DNA reads as TGTGCCAGCAGCTCCCCGGACTGGCCCCCTAGCACAGATACGCAGTATTTT. Drawing the rest from reference TRBV5-6 and TRBJ2-3, the complete variable domain is DAGVTQSPTHLIKTRGQQVTLRCSPKSGHDTVSWYQQALGQGPQFIFQYYEEEERQRGNFPDRFSGHQFPNYSSELNVNALLLGDSALYLCASSSPDWPPSTDTQYFGPGTRLTVL.

The CDR3 DNA reads TGCGCCAGCAGTGATACAGGTGATCCTAACTATGGCTACACCTTC. Translating gives CASSDTGDPNYGYTF. The gene calls are TRBV10-2 and TRBJ1-2, with TRBD1 as a possible D gene (5 bases). The germline V gene encodes CDR1 WSHSY and CDR2 SAAADI. V was shortened by 3 bases and J by 0 bases, with 11 bases between the two germline ends. The length of the CDR3 is 15 residues.

The chain carries TRBV6-2 or TRBV6-3 and TRBJ1-1, with D hard to call. The CDR3 is 12 amino acids. Trimming shortened V by 2 bases and J by 3 bases, and 4 bases separated the two germline ends. Germline-derived CDR1 and CDR2 are MNHEY and SVGEGT. This chain's CDR3 is CASSYPYTEAFF. Here the CDR3 DNA reads TGTGCCAGCAGTTACCCCTACACTGAAGCTTTCTTT.

In DNA, the CDR3 is TGCAGCGTTGAAGACAGGGGGATCTACGAGCAGTACTTC. It yields the protein CSVEDRGIYEQYF. The chain links TRBV29-1 to TRBJ2-4; 7 bases agree with TRBD1. The DNA matches TRBJ2-7 better at its end, which makes the J call doubtful. Germline V lookup: CDR1 SQVTM, CDR2 ANQGSEA. This CDR3 has 13 amino acids.

CDR3 residues: CASSYGLAGGREQFF. CDR3 DNA sequence: TGTGCCAGCAGTTACGGCCTAGCGGGAGGGCGTGAGCAGTTCTTC. This chain connects TRBV6-5 to TRBJ2-1; 12 bases are shared with TRBD2. Germline V lookup: CDR1 MNHEY, CDR2 SVGAGI. This CDR3 is 15 amino acids long. V gave up 2 bases and J gave up 9 bases; unmatched junction bases: 5.

The chain is built from TRBV19 and TRBJ1-2; D is unresolved. Trimming took off 6 bases at V and 5 bases at J, with 22 bases between the two ends. This CDR3 region has 16 residues. Looked up from germline, CDR1 is LNHDA and CDR2 is SQIVND (reference sequence). CDR3 region: CASSDQSGPLLYGYTF. CDR3 in DNA: TGTGCCAGTAGCGATCAGTCCGGCCCACTACTTTATGGCTACACCTTC.

This clonotype was found many times. The CDR3 nucleotides are TGCAGCGGGACAGGGAGGGGGGAGACCCAGTACTTC. Its translation: CSGTGRGETQYF. The chain couples TRBV29-1 to TRBJ2-5, with a weak D call TRBD1 (8 bases). Germline CDR1 and CDR2: SQVTM and ANQGSEA. CDR3 length: 12 amino acids. The V end lost 7 bases, the J end lost 5 bases, and 14 bases lay between the germline ends.

J is TRBJ2-7 and V is TRBV12-3 or TRBV12-4, with D hard to call. The CDR3 has 12 amino acids. Trimming took 3 bases from V and 6 from J, leaving 9 bases between them. The chain's CDR3 is CASSFPLGEQYF. Here the CDR3 DNA reads TGTGCCAGCAGTTTTCCCCTCGGCGAGCAGTACTTC.